The sequence of this T cell receptor beta chain was determined in a study of identical twins. For this clonotype: Antigen unknown.

Between the trimmed V and J ends, which lost 3 bases and 0 bases, there was a span of 11 bases. The germline gives CDR1 DFQATT, CDR2 SNEGSKA (reference sequence). The CDR3 extends over 14 amino acids. Regarding the study as a whole: The same donors were not followed; conclusions instead depended on cross-sectional statistical analysis.

MiXCR, run by TCRdb on the 5' RACE reads, gives a single entry per CDR3 protein. The table lists 1.5 million to 2 million distinct CDR3 sequences, under 35% of them singletons. V is TRBV20-1 and J is TRBJ2-5; D may be TRBD2 (6 bases). Sequencing was carried out using cord blood. The origin of this receptor is a newborn girl in good health. Here the CDR3 DNA reads TGCAGTGCTAGTAGCGGATCGTACCAAGAGACCCAGTACTTC. Encoded protein: CSASSGSYQETQYF.